This T cell receptor (beta chain) was profiled in a study of response to subunit inactivated influenza vaccine. The CDR3 length is 15 residues. The V end was cut by 10 bases, the J end by 2 bases, with 18 bases between. Per the germline V gene, CDR1 is LNHNV and CDR2 is YYDKDF (reference sequence). TCRdb itself ran the RT-PCR reads through MiXCR, one entry per CDR3 protein. The sample has 150,000 to 200,000 distinct CDR3 sequences, 10% to 15% seen once; the top ten hold 25% to 30%. The data also belong to a second study, concerning T cells expressing NK-cell markers. From that second work: Beta-chain TCR cDNA was generated via 5'RACE template switching with UMIs.

The chain couples TRBV15 to TRBJ2-1; a possible D gene is TRBD2 (7 bases). The sequencing used CD8+ T cells sorted from PBMCs, collected about 11 days after vaccination. This clonotype was obtained from a man aged 45 to 65 who received an inactivated influenza vaccine. CDR3 loop: CAISKGGGTYNEQFF. CDR3 sequence (DNA): TGTGCCATCAGTAAAGGGGGAGGGACCTACAATGAGCAGTTCTTC. The entire variable domain, with the rest obtained from reference TRBV15 and TRBJ2-1, is as follows: DAMVIQNPRYQVTQFGKPVTLSCSQTLNHNVMYWYQQKSSQAPKLLFHYYDKDFNNEADTPDNFQSRRPNTSFCFLDIRSPGLGDTAMYLCAISKGGGTYNEQFFGPGTRLTVL.